This TCR beta chain stems from a study of CD8 T cells in ankylosing spondylitis. Findings and limits, study-wide: Disease-linked clones reportedly showed significant enrichment in matched ankylosing spondylitis synovial fluid. Previous work reported some of these motif variants in the synovial fluid and blood of reactive arthritis.

As concerns this clonotype: The antigen remains undetermined.

The germline CDR1 and CDR2 sequences are SNHLY and FYNNEI. The CDR3 extends over 15 amino acids. J lost 6 bases, V lost 6 bases, and 6 bases had no gene match. Quantitative molecular-barcoded 5'-RACE generated the TCR beta libraries. Each CDR3 protein is one row after TCRdb ran MiXCR on the 5' RACE reads. This sample yields approximately 150,000 distinct CDR3 sequences, of which more than 40% are seen a single time; roughly 15% belongs to the top ten. The sequence came from a male donor with ankylosing spondylitis. The rearrangement links TRBV2 to TRBJ2-1, with 12 positions matching TRBD2. Sequencing input: synovial fluid, either unsorted or a sorted T cell fraction (not recorded which). For the CDR3, the DNA is TGTGCCAGCAGCCTCACTAGCGGGAGGTTCAATGAGCAGTTCTTC. This codes for CASSLTSGRFNEQFF.